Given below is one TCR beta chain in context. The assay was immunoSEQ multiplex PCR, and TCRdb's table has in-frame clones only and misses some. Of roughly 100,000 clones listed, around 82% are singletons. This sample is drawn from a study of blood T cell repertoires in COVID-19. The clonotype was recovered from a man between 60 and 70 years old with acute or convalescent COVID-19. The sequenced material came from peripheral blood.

CDR3 nucleotides: TGTGCCAGCAGCTTATTTCAGGCCACCTCTGGGGCCAACGTCCTGACTTTC. It encodes CASSLFQATSGANVLTF. The genes are TRBV7-9 and TRBJ2-6; D ambiguous. The V end lost 2 bases, the J end lost 0 bases, and 11 bases lay between the germline ends. CDR1 is SEHNR, CDR2 FQNEAQ, per germline (reference sequence). The CDR3 contains 17 residues.